This T cell receptor beta chain came from a study of blood T cells in healthy people across ages. Then a second PCR, running roughly 7 to 11 cycles, was carried out with a sample-barcoded 5' primer and a J-beta primer mix. TCRdb reprocessed the 5' RACE reads via MiXCR and lists one record per CDR3 protein. The sample holds some 1.5 million distinct CDR3 sequences, 28% seen once. The V and J ends lost 0 bases and 0 bases, in that order; junction bases with no gene match: 7. CDR1 and CDR2 from the germline V gene are SGDLS and YYNGEE. This CDR3 has 18 residues. This clonotype was seen more than once but under ten times.

Material for sequencing was blood. J is TRBJ2-1 and V is TRBV9, with 9 positions matching TRBD2. The sequence was collected from a woman in her 30s in good health. CDR3 bases: TGTGCCAGCAGCGTAGGTTCCCATAGCGGGAGCTCCTACAATGAGCAGTTCTTC. The encoded protein is CASSVGSHSGSSYNEQFF.